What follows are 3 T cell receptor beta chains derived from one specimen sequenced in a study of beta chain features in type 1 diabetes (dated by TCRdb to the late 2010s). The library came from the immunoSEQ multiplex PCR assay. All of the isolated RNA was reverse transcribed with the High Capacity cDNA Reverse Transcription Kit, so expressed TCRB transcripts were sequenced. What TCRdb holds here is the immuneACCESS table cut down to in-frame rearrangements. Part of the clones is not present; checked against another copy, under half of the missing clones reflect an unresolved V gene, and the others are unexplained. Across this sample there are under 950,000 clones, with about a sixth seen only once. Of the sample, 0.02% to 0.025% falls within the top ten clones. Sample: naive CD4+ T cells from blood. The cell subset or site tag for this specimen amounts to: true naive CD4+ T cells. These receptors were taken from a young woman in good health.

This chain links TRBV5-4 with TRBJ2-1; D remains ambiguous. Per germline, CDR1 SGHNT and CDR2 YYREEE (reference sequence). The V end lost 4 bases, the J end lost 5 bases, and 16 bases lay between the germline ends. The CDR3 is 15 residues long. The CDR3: CASSPTSILNNEQFF. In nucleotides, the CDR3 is TGTGCCAGCAGCCCGACCAGTATACTTAACAATGAGCAGTTCTTC.

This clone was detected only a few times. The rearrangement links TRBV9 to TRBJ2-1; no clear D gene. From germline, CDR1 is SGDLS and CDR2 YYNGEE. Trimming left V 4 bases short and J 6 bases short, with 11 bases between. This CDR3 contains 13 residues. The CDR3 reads CASSPRLRNEQFF. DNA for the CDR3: TGTGCCAGCAGCCCGCGGTTGCGCAATGAGCAGTTCTTC.

CDR3 DNA sequence: TGTGCCAGCAAGGGGGGACTAGCGGGAGTTAGTGGCGGGGAGCTGTTTTTT. This sequence encodes CASKGGLAGVSGGELFF. The chain couples TRBV27 to TRBJ2-2; 14 bases map to TRBD2. The germline gives CDR1 MNHEY, CDR2 SMNVEV (reference sequence). V trimming: 7 bases; J trimming: 7 bases; junction bases outside the gene matches: 11. This CDR3 spans 17 amino acids.